Reported below is one T cell receptor (beta chain). Its antigen is unknown. CD4+ T cells that had been cultured provided DNA sequenced with the Oncomine TCR Beta short-read assay. TCRdb fed the PCR reads into MiXCR, producing one record per CDR3 protein. This table has approximately 10,000 distinct CDR3 sequences, 45% appearing once. Germline lookup yields CDR1 DFQATT and CDR2 SNEGSKA (reference sequence). Trimming took 0 bases from V and 9 from J, leaving 13 bases between them. This CDR3 region has 13 residues. Noted treatment: approximately 10-day PBMC culture with coronavirus spike peptide pools or control peptides (ViraFEST assay). The sample comes from a study of vaccination and CD4 T cells after COVID-19.

This chain links TRBV20-1 with TRBJ2-3, with D uncertain. Specimen: cultured CD4+ T cells from blood, collected after SARS-CoV-2 vaccination. The source is a human donor with COVID-19. CDR3 in amino acids: CSARDPWEPTQYF. CDR3 bases: TGCAGTGCTAGAGATCCTTGGGAACCAACGCAGTATTTT.